These 16 T cell receptor beta chains were all obtained from the same sample, sequenced in a study of metastatic and nonmetastatic thyroid tumors. Patients had received no treatment of any kind before thyroid surgery. TCRdb re-called the PCR reads via MiXCR. The sample shows approximately 12,000 clones, under 35% of them seen only once. The sample comprised tumor tissue. The receptors come from a female donor with papillary thyroid cancer or a benign thyroid nodule (not recorded which). Some clones in this sample may be carry-over from other donors' samples.

This clone was found many times. This chain joins TRBV12-3 or TRBV12-4 and TRBJ2-5; D call uncertain. V was clipped by 1 base and J by 1 base, with 7 bases between them. The CDR3 consists of 14 residues. The CDR3 sequence: CASSLGRIQETQYF. In DNA form, the CDR3 reads TGTGCCAGCAGTTTAGGACGGATCCAAGAGACCCAGTACTTC.

This clone appeared a single time. The genes are TRBV5-6 and TRBJ1-1; TRBD1 matches 10 bases. CDR3 length: 16 amino acids. Per germline, CDR1 SGHDT and CDR2 YYEEEE. V trimming: 4 bases; J trimming: 5 bases; junction bases outside the gene matches: 11. CDR3: CASSLIGQGVGTEAFF. The CDR3 DNA sequence: TGTGCCAGCAGCCTTATAGGACAGGGGGTAGGTACTGAAGCTTTCTTT.

In this sample, this clone turned up a few times. The chain uses TRBV7-2 and TRBJ2-3; D is undetermined. V lost 10 bases and J 5 bases, leaving 16 bases between the germline ends. The CDR3 is 13 residues long. Germline assignment: CDR1 SGHTA and CDR2 FQGNSA. CDR3 loop: CAIILPPVDTQYF. The CDR3 DNA sequence: TGTGCCATCATCTTACCCCCAGTAGATACGCAGTATTTT.

Details on this clone: A junction boundary mismatches the germline segment, possibly from a read error. Other nucleotide sequences from this sample produce the same CDR3. The chain carries TRBV4-2 and TRBJ2-3, with 12 bases aligning to TRBD2. The CDR3 has 16 residues. Per germline, CDR1 LGHNA and CDR2 YNFKEQ. As DNA, the CDR3 is TGTGCCAGCAGCCCACTAGCGGGAGGAGCGACAGATACGCAATATTTT. The encoded protein is CASSPLAGGATDTQYF.

This clone was found a few times. The chain has TRBV12-3 or TRBV12-4 and TRBJ1-4; 8 bases align to TRBD1. This CDR3 region has 15 residues. With V trimmed by 6 bases and J by 10 bases, 13 bases remained unmatched. CDR3 nucleotide sequence: TGTGCCAGCAGCCCCCAACAGGGGGGTTTTGGAAAACTGTTTTTT. This gives the protein CASSPQQGGFGKLFF.

This clone was picked up many times. V is TRBV29-1 and J is TRBJ2-1; TRBD2 matches 7 bases. V dropped 0 bases and J dropped 9; count of bases not matched to a gene: 5. CDR3 size: 13 residues. The V gene's germline CDR1 is SQVTM and CDR2 ANQGSEA. CDR3 protein: CSVEERRGGEQFF. CDR3 DNA: TGCAGCGTTGAAGAGAGACGCGGGGGTGAGCAGTTCTTC.

The rearrangement links TRBV20-1 to TRBJ2-1, with a tentative D call TRBD1 (6 bases). V lost 0 bases to trimming and J lost 0 bases, with 15 bases between them. The length of the CDR3 is 17 residues. The V gene's germline CDR1 is DFQATT and CDR2 SNEGSKA (reference sequence). The CDR3 coding sequence is TGCAGTGCTAGAGATCTTCTGGGGGCTAACTCCTACAATGAGCAGTTCTTC. Its translation is CSARDLLGANSYNEQFF.

As for this clone: Given the absence of the conserved phenylalanine or tryptophan at the CDR3 end, a read error is likely. No DNA is shown, since the ends of the CDR3 on it are uncertain; the CDR3 is the one TCRdb lists. This chain uses TRBV7-3 with TRBJ1-2. The CDR3 region is 13 residues in length, termini included. CDR1 is SGHTA, CDR2 FQGTGA, per germline. The CDR3 loop is CASSRDPGYGHTC.

This clone was counted many times. At one end the junction does not follow the germline gene, possibly because of a read error. The chain has TRBV3-1 and TRBJ2-7; TRBD2 matches at 12 bases. In germline, CDR1 is LGHDT, CDR2 YNNKEL (reference sequence). CDR3 length: 16 residues. CDR3 residues: CANSHRLAGVEGEQYF. For the CDR3, the DNA is TGTGCCAACAGCCACCGACTAGCGGGAGTCGAGGGAGAGCAGTACTTC.

This clone was counted ten times or more. The chain joins TRBV5-6 to TRBJ2-7, with D perhaps matching TRBD2 (7 bases). V lost 3 bases and J lost 2, with 18 bases in between. CDR1 and CDR2 from the germline V gene are SGHDT and YYEEEE. The CDR3 covers 16 residues. CDR3 nucleotides: TGTGCCAGCAGCTCACTCCAGGGGCTAGCGGCCTACGAGCAGTACTTC. This gives the protein CASSSLQGLAAYEQYF.

Ten or more counts support this clone. V is TRBV20-1 and J is TRBJ1-6; TRBD1 is a possible D gene (5 bases). The CDR3 consists of 13 residues. V was clipped by 4 bases and J by 7 bases, with 11 bases between them. Looked up from germline, CDR1 is DFQATT and CDR2 is SNEGSKA (reference sequence). In DNA form, the CDR3 reads TGCAGTGCTATGACAGACAAGAATTCACCCCTCCACTTT. Translated, it gives CSAMTDKNSPLHF.

This clone qualifies as medium-sized. V is TRBV10-2 and J is TRBJ2-7; D is unclear. From germline, CDR1 is WSHSY and CDR2 SAAADI. This CDR3 comprises 16 residues. V gave up 0 bases and J gave up 7 bases, with 19 bases separating them. The CDR3 DNA sequence: TGCGCCAGCAGTGAGTCTACGCCCGCACCCCTGGAAGAGCAGTACTTC. Translating it yields CASSESTPAPLEEQYF.

This clone was picked up a small number of times. The V call is TRBV27, the J call TRBJ1-6; perhaps TRBD1 as D (5 bases). The CDR3 totals 17 residues. The V end lost 5 bases, the J end lost 0 bases, and 14 bases lay between the germline ends. Germline V gene sequence: CDR1 MNHEY, CDR2 SMNVEV (reference sequence). In DNA form, the CDR3 reads TGTGCCAGCAGTCCCCGCCCCGGGGCCTCCTATAATTCACCCCTCCACTTT. It specifies CASSPRPGASYNSPLHF.

This clone came up a few times. The chain uses TRBV14 and TRBJ1-2; 8 nucleotides line up with TRBD1. This CDR3 contains 12 residues. Trimming removed 3 bases from V and 7 bases from J; junction bases left unmatched: 1. Germline CDR1 is SGHDN and CDR2 is FVKESK. The CDR3 DNA is TGTGCCAGCAGCCAGGACAGGGTTGGCTACACCTTC. This encodes CASSQDRVGYTF.

This clone was counted many times. V usage is TRBV4-2 and J usage is TRBJ2-4; TRBD1 might be the D (5 bases). The germline gives CDR1 LGHNA, CDR2 YNFKEQ. The CDR3 consists of 14 residues. V lost 0 bases and J lost 3, with 6 bases in between. CDR3 nucleotide sequence: TGTGCCAGCAGCCAAGACAGGGTCAAAAACATTCAGTACTTC. As protein: CASSQDRVKNIQYF.

The V call is TRBV7-2, the J call TRBJ2-7, with TRBD2 matching 11 bases. With V trimmed by 5 bases and J by 3 bases, 3 bases remained unmatched. Germline CDR1 and CDR2: SGHTA and FQGNSA. The CDR3 is 14 residues long. The CDR3 loop reads CASSVSGGDYEQYF. CDR3 sequence (DNA): TGTGCCAGCAGCGTTAGCGGGGGGGACTACGAGCAGTACTTC.